This TCR beta chain was sequenced during a study of T cells in Graves' hyperthyroidism and ophthalmopathy. The study's findings and limits: Blood held most thyroid clonotypes expanded above 0.001 frequency.

RNA transcripts yielded amplified TCR beta CDR3 regions. The HTBI primer set was used in a first-round RT-PCR of the TCR CDR3. TCRdb processed the multiplex PCR reads anew with MiXCR; each CDR3 protein has one entry. The sample has about 300,000 distinct CDR3 sequences, over 15% seen once; the top ten hold approximately 33%. This clonotype was counted many times. Its antigen is still unknown. Germline V gene sequence: CDR1 PRHDT, CDR2 FYEKMQ (reference sequence). Trimming removed 6 bases at V and 2 bases at J, with 17 bases between. CDR3 length: 15 residues. Patients were aged 18 to 65, had disease duration under 2 months, and had newly diagnosed hyperthyroidism. Diagnosis rested on symptoms, serum thyroxine and TRAb, thyroid ultrasound, and orbital computed tomography.

Material for sequencing was blood. The genes are TRBV13 and TRBJ2-7, with D tentatively TRBD2 (6 bases). This receptor was identified in a man aged 30 to 45 with Graves' hyperthyroidism. The CDR3 is CASSERRDGPYEQYF. As DNA, the CDR3 is TGTGCCAGCAGTGAAAGGCGGGACGGCCCCTACGAGCAGTACTTC.